This T cell receptor (beta chain) was observed in a study of T-cell memory formation after mild COVID-19. The germline gives CDR1 MNHNY, CDR2 SVGAGI (reference sequence). The trim removed 3 bases at V and 2 bases at J, leaving 4 bases unmatched. This CDR3 is 15 amino acids long. TCRdb reprocessed the 5' RACE reads with MiXCR, giving one entry per CDR3 protein. The table lists fewer than 700,000 distinct CDR3 sequences, about 22% of them singletons, with roughly 9.1% in the top ten. The sequenced material came from PBMCs or a T cell subset sorted from them (not recorded which). The V call is TRBV6-6, the J call TRBJ2-5, with TRBD1 matching 9 bases. This TCR came from an adult woman who had mild COVID-19 (a few samples of this study predate the infection). Cell type and time point are not known. CDR3 in amino acids: CASSYHGTGQETQYF. The CDR3 DNA follows: TGTGCCAGCAGTTATCATGGGACAGGGCAAGAGACCCAGTACTTC.